This TCR beta chain originates from a study of T cell responses to AZD1222 COVID-19 vaccine. Concerning this clone itself: Its cognate antigen is unknown.

V dropped 8 bases and J dropped 2; count of bases not matched to a gene: 7. Germline V gene data show CDR1 as SNHLY and CDR2 as FYNNEI. This CDR3 spans 15 amino acids. The assay was immunoSEQ multiplex PCR, and TCRdb's table has in-frame clones only and misses some. The sample holds 140,000 to 150,000 clones, 86% seen once. The study's findings and limits: Across the whole spike, CD4 TCRs peaked at regions 160-218 and 743-854. The donor group comprised mostly white British people and more females; the analysis possibly underestimated clonal diversity. Only a handful of individuals given AZD1222 were seropositive at baseline. Reportedly, nearly half the spike-specific TCRs target unmutated variant regions.

The clonotype was recovered from an adult who received the AZD1222 COVID-19 vaccine. The chain carries TRBV2 and TRBJ2-3; 10 bases fit TRBD2. The sequenced sample was peripheral blood, obtained 28 days after the second AZD1222 dose. This CDR3 is CASPRTSGITDTQYF. The CDR3 DNA reads TGTGCCAGCCCACGAACTAGCGGGATCACAGATACGCAGTATTTT.